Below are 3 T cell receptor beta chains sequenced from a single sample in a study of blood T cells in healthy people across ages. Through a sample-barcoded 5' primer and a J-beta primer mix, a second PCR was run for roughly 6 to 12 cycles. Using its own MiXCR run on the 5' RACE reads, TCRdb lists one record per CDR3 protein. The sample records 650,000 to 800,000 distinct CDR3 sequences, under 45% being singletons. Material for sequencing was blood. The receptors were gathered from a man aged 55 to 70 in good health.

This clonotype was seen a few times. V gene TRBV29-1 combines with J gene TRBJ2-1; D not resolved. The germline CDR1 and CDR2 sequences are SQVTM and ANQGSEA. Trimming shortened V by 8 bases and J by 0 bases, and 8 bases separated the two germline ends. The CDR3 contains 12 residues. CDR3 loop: CSLLSSYNEQFF. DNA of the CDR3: TGCAGCCTGCTGAGCTCCTACAATGAGCAGTTCTTC.

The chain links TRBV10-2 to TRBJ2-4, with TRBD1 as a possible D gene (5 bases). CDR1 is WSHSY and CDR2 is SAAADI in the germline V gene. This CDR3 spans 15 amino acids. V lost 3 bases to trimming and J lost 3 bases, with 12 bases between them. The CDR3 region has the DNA TGCGCCAGCAGTGAATATGACAGCAACAAAAACATTCAGTACTTC. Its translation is CASSEYDSNKNIQYF.

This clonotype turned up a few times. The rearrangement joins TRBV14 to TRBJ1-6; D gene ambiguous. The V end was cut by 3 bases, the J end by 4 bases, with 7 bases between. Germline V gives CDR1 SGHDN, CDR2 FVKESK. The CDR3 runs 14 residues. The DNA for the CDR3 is TGTGCCAGCAGCCAGGCCAGGTATAATTCACCCCTCCACTTT. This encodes CASSQARYNSPLHF.